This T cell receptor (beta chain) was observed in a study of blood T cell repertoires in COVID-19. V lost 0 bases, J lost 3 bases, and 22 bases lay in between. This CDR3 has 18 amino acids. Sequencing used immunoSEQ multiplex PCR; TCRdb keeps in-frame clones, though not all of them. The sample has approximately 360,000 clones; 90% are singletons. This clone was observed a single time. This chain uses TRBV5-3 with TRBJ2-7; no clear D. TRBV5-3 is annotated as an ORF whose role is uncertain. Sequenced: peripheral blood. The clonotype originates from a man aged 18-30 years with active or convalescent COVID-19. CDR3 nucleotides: TGTGCCAGAAGCTTGGCCCCAGGCAACTTGACGACCCGCTACGAGCAGTACTTC. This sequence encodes CARSLAPGNLTTRYEQYF.